This entry lists 27 T cell receptor beta chains sequenced from one sample in a study of shared clonotypes between healthy human individuals. Method: immunoSEQ multiplex PCR; TCRdb's copy keeps in-frame clones and lacks some. Here the sample spans about 2.5 million clones, 80% to 95% being singletons. Sequencing input: naive CD4+ T cells from PBMCs. Stated subset: CD45RA+ positively selected. The receptors stem from a man between 18 and 29 years old in good health. Some clones in this sample may be carry-over from other donors' samples.

The V call is TRBV20-1, the J call TRBJ2-7; a possible D gene is TRBD2 (6 bases). Germline-derived CDR1 and CDR2 are DFQATT and SNEGSKA (reference sequence). CDR3 length: 11 residues. Trimming removed 7 bases from V and 0 bases from J, with 7 bases in between. CDR3: CSVADSYEQYF. Here the CDR3 DNA reads TGCAGTGTAGCGGACTCCTACGAGCAGTACTTC.

The V and J genes are TRBV10-3 and TRBJ2-5, with D possibly matching TRBD2 (6 bases). Trimming pared 7 bases from V and 5 bases from J, leaving 17 bases between. This CDR3 contains 14 residues. Germline CDR1 is ENHRY and CDR2 is SYGVKD. For the CDR3, the DNA is TGTGCCATCAAGCAGGGACTCCAATTTGAGACCCAGTACTTC. Its protein product is CAIKQGLQFETQYF.

Only one count was recorded for this clone. CDR3 bases: TGTGCCTGGACGGTTCCGGGACACGGAACGGGGGAGCAGTACTTC. Protein: CAWTVPGHGTGEQYF. The chain has TRBV30 and TRBJ2-7; a weak D match, TRBD1 (6 bases). V was cut by 4 bases and J by 7 bases, with 23 bases left in between. Germline V gene lookup returns CDR1 GTSNPN and CDR2 SVGIG (reference sequence). The CDR3 length is 15 residues.

This chain links TRBV6-6 with TRBJ2-3, with 8 bases matching TRBD1. The CDR3 has 15 residues. Germline-derived CDR1 and CDR2 are MNHNY and SVGAGI (reference sequence). J lost 2 bases, V lost 4 bases, and 5 bases had no gene match. The chain's CDR3 is CASSSRDRYTDTQYF. For the CDR3, the DNA is TGTGCCAGCAGTTCCCGGGACAGGTACACAGATACGCAGTATTTT.

The J gene is TRBJ2-1, the V gene TRBV15; D is undetermined. The CDR3 spans 16 residues. CDR1 LNHNV and CDR2 YYDKDF come from the germline V gene (reference sequence). V gave up 0 bases and J gave up 5 bases, with 14 bases separating them. The CDR3 reads CATSRDGPRTDNEQFF. CDR3 nucleotide sequence: TGTGCCACCAGCAGAGATGGCCCGCGGACCGACAATGAGCAGTTCTTC.

For this clone: Other DNA sequences in this sample translate to the same CDR3. This chain links TRBV5-1 with TRBJ2-5, with D uncertain. This CDR3 has 14 amino acids. CDR1 is SGHRS, CDR2 YFSETQ, per germline. V lost 0 bases, J lost 1 base, and 7 bases lay in between. The CDR3 nucleotides read TGCGCCAGCAGCTTGGGTCCCATCCAAGAGACCCAGTACTTC. Protein product: CASSLGPIQETQYF.

The CDR3 DNA reads TGTGCCAGCAGCCACCCACCTCGTCTGCGGGAAGCAGGACACAATGAGCAGTTCTTC. Encoded protein: CASSHPPRLREAGHNEQFF. This chain uses TRBV28 with TRBJ2-1, with D possibly matching TRBD2 (6 bases). V was cut by 6 bases and J by 5 bases, with 29 bases left in between. CDR1 and CDR2 from the germline V gene are MDHEN and SYDVKM. This CDR3 has 19 residues.

J is TRBJ2-4 and V is TRBV18; TRBD1 aligns across 9 bases. This CDR3 has 15 residues. After removal of 4 bases from V and 2 bases from J, the junction contained 3 bases not matched to a gene. Germline-derived CDR1 and CDR2 are KGHSH and LQKENI. CDR3 residues: CASSQGQGTKNIQYF. The DNA of the CDR3 is TGTGCCAGCTCACAGGGACAGGGAACCAAAAACATTCAGTACTTC.

This clone was seen a single time. J is TRBJ2-1 and V is TRBV9; D may be TRBD1 or TRBD2 (5 bases each). V gave up 6 bases and J gave up 14 bases, with 12 bases separating them. There are 10 residues in the CDR3. Looked up from germline, CDR1 is SGDLS and CDR2 is YYNGEE. CDR3 in amino acids: CASIRGVEFF. The CDR3 DNA reads as TGTGCCAGCATCCGGGGCGTGGAGTTCTTC.

The rearrangement links TRBV28 to TRBJ2-7, with D unresolved. The germline V gene has CDR1 MDHEN and CDR2 SYDVKM. This CDR3 contains 14 residues. V was trimmed by 6 bases and J by 10 bases, leaving 22 bases between them. For the CDR3, the DNA is TGTGCCAGCAGCCCGTTAAATCGGATATTAAGACAGTACTTC. This encodes CASSPLNRILRQYF. Combining the CDR3 with reference TRBV28 and TRBJ2-7 gives the whole variable domain DVKVTQSSRYLVKRTGEKVFLECVQDMDHENMFWYRQDPGLGLRLIYFSYDVKMKEKGDIPEGYSVSREKKERFSLILESASTNQTSMYLCASSPLNRILRQYFGPGTRLTVT.

J is TRBJ2-1 and V is TRBV29-1; tentatively, D is TRBD2 (6 bases). Germline V lookup: CDR1 SQVTM, CDR2 ANQGSEA. The V gene lost 4 bases and the J gene lost 6 bases, with 16 bases spanning the gap. This CDR3 is 14 amino acids long. The chain's CDR3 is CSVVTGSGGNEQFF. DNA for the CDR3: TGCAGCGTTGTGACCGGGAGTGGTGGCAATGAGCAGTTCTTC.

The chain employs TRBV5-1 and TRBJ2-3, with D uncertain. Germline V CDR1 and CDR2: SGHRS, YFSETQ. The CDR3 spans 16 residues. The V end was cut by 1 base, the J end by 0 bases, with 12 bases between. The CDR3 protein is CASSLLVEASTDTQYF. The CDR3 nucleotides read TGCGCCAGCAGCTTGCTTGTCGAAGCTAGCACAGATACGCAGTATTTT.

The chain recombines TRBV7-8 with TRBJ2-1, with 13 positions matching TRBD2. The CDR3 spans 17 residues. CDR1 is SGHVS and CDR2 is FQNEAQ in the germline V gene. Unmatched junction bases numbered 7, after V lost 5 bases and J lost 3 bases. The CDR3, as DNA: TGTGCCAGCAGCCTTCTGGGACTAGCGGGACACTACAATGAGCAGTTCTTC. Translating gives CASSLLGLAGHYNEQFF. Variable domain in full (rest from reference TRBV7-8 and TRBJ2-1): GAGVSQSPRYKVAKRGQDVALRCDPISGHVSLFWYQQALGQGPEFLTYFQNEAQLDKSGLPSDRFFAERPEGSVSTLKIQRTQQEDSAVYLCASSLLGLAGHYNEQFFGPGTRLTVL.

V and J are TRBV18 and TRBJ2-6; D call uncertain. This CDR3 has 15 amino acids. Germline CDR1 KGHSH, CDR2 LQKENI. The V gene lost 2 bases and the J gene lost 4 bases, with 9 bases spanning the gap. The CDR3 reads CASSPMGTGANVLTF. The CDR3 DNA sequence: TGTGCCAGCTCACCAATGGGAACGGGGGCCAACGTCCTGACTTTC.

Only one count was recorded for this clone. The chain combines TRBV27 with TRBJ1-4; no reliable D call. Germline loops: CDR1 MNHEY, CDR2 SMNVEV (reference sequence). This CDR3 contains 14 residues. Trimming left V 7 bases short and J 0 bases short, with 9 bases between. CDR3 loop: CASMALTTNEKLFF. The CDR3 DNA sequence: TGTGCCAGCATGGCCCTTACAACTAATGAAAAACTGTTTTTT.

The genes are TRBV5-1 and TRBJ1-2; D gene ambiguous. CDR1 SGHRS and CDR2 YFSETQ come from the germline V gene. CDR3 length: 14 amino acids. V was shortened by 0 bases and J by 2 bases, with 8 bases between the two germline ends. The chain's CDR3 is CASSLVAPNYGYTF. The CDR3 nucleotides read TGCGCCAGCAGCTTGGTGGCACCGAACTATGGCTACACCTTC.

The chain has TRBV28 and TRBJ2-6; no reliable D call. Looked up from germline, CDR1 is MDHEN and CDR2 is SYDVKM. The CDR3 length is 15 residues. Trimming pared 3 bases from V and 0 bases from J, leaving 6 bases between. CDR3 nucleotide sequence: TGTGCCAGCAGTTTGCCGGTCTCTGGGGCCAACGTCCTGACTTTC. This encodes CASSLPVSGANVLTF.

The rearrangement uses TRBV7-2 and TRBJ2-4, with D maybe TRBD2 (6 bases). Deletions cut 6 bases from V and 1 base from J, with 25 bases between. There are 19 residues in the CDR3. The germline CDR1 and CDR2 sequences are SGHTA and FQGNSA. The CDR3 nucleotides are TGTGCCAGCAGTTCCCTGGGGCGGGGAGTTGGTGGTGCCAAAAACATTCAGTACTTC. Encoded protein: CASSSLGRGVGGAKNIQYF.

The V call is TRBV9, the J call TRBJ2-5, with D tentatively TRBD1 or TRBD2 (6 bases each). The CDR3 is made up of 17 amino acids. V was pared by 5 bases and J by 4 bases, with 24 bases between. Germline values: CDR1 SGDLS, CDR2 YYNGEE. CDR3 in amino acids: CASSSGAPSRGAETQYF. CDR3 DNA sequence: TGTGCCAGCAGTTCCGGGGCGCCCTCTAGGGGGGCAGAGACCCAGTACTTC. The complete variable domain, with remaining parts taken from reference TRBV9 and TRBJ2-5, reads DSGVTQTPKHLITATGQRVTLRCSPRSGDLSVYWYQQSLDQGLQFLIQYYNGEERAKGNILERFSAQQFPDLHSELNLSSLELGDSALYFCASSSGAPSRGAETQYFGPGTRLLVL.

The CDR3 is CASSWGLGNEQFF. In DNA form, the CDR3 reads TGTGCCAGCAGCTGGGGCCTAGGAAATGAGCAGTTCTTC. This sequence joins TRBV7-3 and TRBJ2-1; the D gene is possibly TRBD1 (5 bases). Germline V lookup: CDR1 SGHTA, CDR2 FQGTGA. V gave up 4 bases and J gave up 7 bases, with 11 bases separating them. CDR3 length: 13 residues.

The chain combines TRBV2 with TRBJ2-5; D gene uncertain. From germline, CDR1 is SNHLY and CDR2 FYNNEI. V lost 8 bases, J lost 2 bases, and 12 bases lay in between. The CDR3 loop spans 13 amino acids. The CDR3 DNA sequence: TGTGCCAGCTCCGTCACCCTACAAGAGACCCAGTACTTC. This sequence encodes CASSVTLQETQYF.

The chain employs TRBV27 and TRBJ2-1; a weak D match, TRBD1 (6 bases). Trimming removed 2 bases at V and 9 bases at J, with 14 bases between. The germline CDR1 and CDR2 sequences are MNHEY and SMNVEV (reference sequence). The CDR3 sequence is 14 residues long. CDR3 DNA: TGTGCCAGCAGTTTAAGGGGGAGAGGCGGTGAGCAGTTCTTC. As protein: CASSLRGRGGEQFF.

The J gene is TRBJ1-1, the V gene TRBV18, with a tentative D call TRBD1 (6 bases). Germline values: CDR1 KGHSH, CDR2 LQKENI. V gave up 2 bases and J gave up 1 base, with 11 bases separating them. The CDR3 runs 15 residues. For the CDR3, the DNA is TGTGCCAGCTCACCATCCAGGACAGAGAACACTGAAGCTTTCTTT. Its translation is CASSPSRTENTEAFF.

This chain links TRBV20-1 with TRBJ2-7; TRBD2 aligns across 9 bases. CDR1 is DFQATT and CDR2 is SNEGSKA in the germline V gene (reference sequence). The CDR3 covers 11 residues. CDR3 coding DNA: TGCGTTAGCGGGAGCGCCTACGAGCAGTACTTC. The encoded protein is CVSGSAYEQYF.

Concerning this clone itself: The sample carries other DNA sequences with the same CDR3. The chain joins TRBV2 to TRBJ1-2; a weak D match, TRBD1 (5 bases). The CDR3 sequence is 12 residues long. Germline V gives CDR1 SNHLY, CDR2 FYNNEI. Trimming pared 3 bases from V and 5 bases from J, leaving 7 bases between. The CDR3: CASSDDSYGYTF. The CDR3 DNA reads TGTGCCAGCAGTGATGACAGTTATGGCTACACCTTC.

The chain employs TRBV5-4 and TRBJ1-4; no definite D call. This CDR3 has 13 amino acids. V lost 6 bases and J lost 7, with 13 bases in between. Germline loops: CDR1 SGHNT, CDR2 YYREEE (reference sequence). The CDR3 is CASTTDTFEKLFF. In DNA form, the CDR3 reads TGTGCCAGCACCACTGACACTTTTGAAAAACTGTTTTTT. The variable domain in full, completed from reference TRBV5-4 and TRBJ1-4, reads ETGVTQSPTHLIKTRGQQVTLRCSSQSGHNTVSWYQQALGQGPQFIFQYYREEENGRGNFPPRFSGLQFPNYSSELNVNALELDDSALYLCASTTDTFEKLFFGSGTQLSVL.

The rearrangement links TRBV28 to TRBJ2-3; 9 bases fit TRBD2. CDR1 is MDHEN and CDR2 is SYDVKM in the germline V gene. V was clipped by 1 base and J by 2 bases; unmatched bases: 7. This CDR3 is 17 amino acids long. CDR3 loop: CASSLLRGRDFTDTQYF. CDR3 DNA sequence: TGTGCCAGCAGTTTATTGCGCGGGAGGGATTTCACAGATACGCAGTATTTT.